This T cell receptor beta chain was recovered during a study of CD8 T cells in ankylosing spondylitis. The germline CDR1 and CDR2 sequences are SGHAT and FQNNGV. The CDR3 has 13 residues. V lost 5 bases, J lost 1 base, and 0 bases stayed unmatched. This clonotype came up a few times. One entry per CDR3 protein results from TCRdb running MiXCR on the 5' RACE reads. The sample yields 90,000 to 100,000 distinct CDR3 sequences, roughly 8.3% seen once. The clonotype comes from a male donor with ankylosing spondylitis or in good health (not recorded which). Specimen: blood, either unsorted or a sorted T cell fraction (not recorded which). The chain carries TRBV11-2 and TRBJ2-7; TRBD1 agrees at 9 bases. This CDR3 is CASSGTGSYEQYF. The DNA of the CDR3 is TGTGCCAGCAGCGGGACAGGGTCCTACGAGCAGTACTTC.